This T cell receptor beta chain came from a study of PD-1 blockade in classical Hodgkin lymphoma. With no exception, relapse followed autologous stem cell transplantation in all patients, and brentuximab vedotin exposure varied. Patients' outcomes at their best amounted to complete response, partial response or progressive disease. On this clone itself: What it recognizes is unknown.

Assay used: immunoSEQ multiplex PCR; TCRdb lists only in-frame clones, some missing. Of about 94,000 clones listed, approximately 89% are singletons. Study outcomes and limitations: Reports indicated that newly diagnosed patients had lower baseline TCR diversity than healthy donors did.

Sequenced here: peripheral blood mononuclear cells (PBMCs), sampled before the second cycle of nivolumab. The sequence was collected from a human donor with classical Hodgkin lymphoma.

The CDR3 region is CASSSRQGASQPQHF. The CDR3 region has the DNA TGTGCCAGCAGCTCTCGGCAGGGGGCGAGTCAGCCCCAGCATTTT. V is TRBV21-1 and J is TRBJ1-5; the table's D call, TRBD1, was not checked against the DNA. TRBV21-1 is annotated as a pseudogene. The CDR3 runs to 15 residues.